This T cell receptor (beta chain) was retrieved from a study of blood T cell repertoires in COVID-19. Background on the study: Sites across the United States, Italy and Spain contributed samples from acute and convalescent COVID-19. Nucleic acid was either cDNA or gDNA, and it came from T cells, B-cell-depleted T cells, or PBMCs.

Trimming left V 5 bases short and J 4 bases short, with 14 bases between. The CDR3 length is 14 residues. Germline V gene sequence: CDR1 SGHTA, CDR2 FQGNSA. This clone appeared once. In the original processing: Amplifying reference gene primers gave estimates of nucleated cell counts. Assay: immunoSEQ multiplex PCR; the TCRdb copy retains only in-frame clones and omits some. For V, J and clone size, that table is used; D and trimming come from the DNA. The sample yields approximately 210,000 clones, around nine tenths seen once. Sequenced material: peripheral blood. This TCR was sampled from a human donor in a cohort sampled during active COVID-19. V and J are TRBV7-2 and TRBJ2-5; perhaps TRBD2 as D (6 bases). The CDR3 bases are TGTGCCAGCAGCCCGCCGGGGGTGAGAGAGACCCAGTACTTC. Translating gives CASSPPGVRETQYF.